One and the same sample provided the 32 T cell receptor beta chains below, sequenced in a study of T-cell memory formation after mild COVID-19. One entry per CDR3 protein results from TCRdb running MiXCR on the 5' RACE reads. The sample lists approximately 300,000 distinct CDR3 sequences, 15% occurring once. The sequencing input was PBMCs or a T cell subset sorted from them (not recorded which). The receptors here all came from a man aged 18 to 35 who had mild COVID-19 (a few samples of this study predate the infection). Cell type and time point are not known.

The chain joins TRBV7-3 to TRBJ2-1; 12 positions agree with TRBD2. V lost 4 bases, J lost 5 bases, and 9 bases stayed unmatched. CDR3 length: 17 amino acids. Germline values: CDR1 SGHTA, CDR2 FQGTGA. The CDR3, as DNA: TGTGCCAGCAGCTCCGGACTAGCGGGGAGACTCGACAATGAGCAGTTCTTC. This gives the protein CASSSGLAGRLDNEQFF.

This clonotype was detected only a few times. The rearrangement links TRBV7-3 to TRBJ2-3; 8 bases agree with TRBD2. Germline V gives CDR1 SGHTA, CDR2 FQGTGA. The CDR3 runs 16 residues. The ends lost 4 bases at V and 2 bases at J; junction bases unmatched: 8. CDR3: CASSSLGGGNTDTQYF. CDR3 in DNA: TGTGCCAGCAGCTCCCTAGGCGGGGGGAACACAGATACGCAGTATTTT.

The chain couples TRBV5-1 to TRBJ1-2, with D tentatively TRBD1 (5 bases). The CDR3 loop spans 15 amino acids. V lost 1 base and J lost 0, with 10 bases in between. The V gene's germline CDR1 is SGHRS and CDR2 YFSETQ. The CDR3 is CASSLHRGPNYGYTF. The CDR3 DNA reads as TGCGCCAGCAGCTTGCACCGGGGACCTAACTATGGCTACACCTTC. Filled out from reference TRBV5-1 and TRBJ1-2, the complete variable domain reads KAGVTQTPRYLIKTRGQQVTLSCSPISGHRSVSWYQQTPGQGLQFLFEYFSETQRNKGNFPGRFSGRQFSNSRSEMNVSTLELGDSALYLCASSLHRGPNYGYTFGSGTRLTVV.

V gene TRBV5-1 combines with J gene TRBJ2-6, with D unclear. This CDR3 region has 17 residues. In germline, CDR1 is SGHRS, CDR2 YFSETQ. V was pared by 0 bases and J by 0 bases, with 10 bases between. Here the CDR3 reads CASSLGFRYSGANVLTF. The DNA for the CDR3 is TGCGCCAGCAGCTTGGGGTTCCGGTACTCTGGGGCCAACGTCCTGACTTTC.

The sample holds a few counts of this clonotype. V gene TRBV5-1 combines with J gene TRBJ1-1; 9 bases line up with TRBD1. The germline V gene encodes CDR1 SGHRS and CDR2 YFSETQ. V gave up 2 bases and J gave up 1 base; unmatched junction bases: 3. The length of the CDR3 is 15 residues. CDR3 sequence reads: CASSLETGGNTEAFF. DNA of the CDR3: TGCGCCAGCAGCTTAGAGACAGGGGGGAACACTGAAGCTTTCTTT.

This clonotype was picked up a small number of times. The chain links TRBV27 to TRBJ1-1, with TRBD1 identical over 7 bases. The CDR3 extends over 16 amino acids. Germline assignment: CDR1 MNHEY and CDR2 SMNVEV (reference sequence). V dropped 6 bases and J dropped 0; count of bases not matched to a gene: 10. The DNA for the CDR3 is TGTGCCAGCAGAAGAGCCGGGACAGACATGAACACTGAAGCTTTCTTT. This codes for CASRRAGTDMNTEAFF.

The rearrangement links TRBV12-3 or TRBV12-4 to TRBJ2-2; 7 nucleotides line up with TRBD1. The CDR3 contains 14 residues. After removal of 8 bases from V and 3 bases from J, the junction contained 6 bases not matched to a gene. CDR3 amino acids: CASVRGQDTGELFF. CDR3 DNA: TGTGCCAGCGTTAGGGGGCAGGACACCGGGGAGCTGTTTTTT.

The gene calls are TRBV6-1 and TRBJ1-5; 8 bases agree with TRBD1. The V and J ends lost 3 bases and 8 bases, in that order; junction bases with no gene match: 6. Germline CDR1 reads MNHNS; CDR2 reads SASEGT. CDR3 length: 14 residues. The CDR3 loop reads CASSEGTGFKPQHF. For the CDR3, the DNA is TGTGCCAGCAGTGAGGGGACAGGATTTAAGCCCCAGCATTTT.

This clonotype was seen only a few times. The J gene is TRBJ2-1, the V gene TRBV10-3, with 7 bases that match TRBD1. The junction had 9 bases not matched to a gene; V was cut back by 10 bases and J by 3 bases. The germline V gene encodes CDR1 ENHRY and CDR2 SYGVKD. CDR3 length equals 14 residues. The CDR3 sequence is CATTRQGDYNEQFF. CDR3 DNA sequence: TGTGCCACCACCAGACAGGGAGACTACAATGAGCAGTTCTTC.

The chain recombines TRBV29-1 with TRBJ1-2; TRBD1 might be the D (5 bases). Trimming left V 4 bases short and J 6 bases short, with 12 bases between. CDR3 length: 12 residues. The germline gives CDR1 SQVTM, CDR2 ANQGSEA. CDR3 DNA: TGCAGCGTTGTCGTGGGACCTAATGGCTACACCTTC. Its protein is CSVVVGPNGYTF.

The J gene is TRBJ1-5, the V gene TRBV29-1; no reliable D call. V lost 7 bases and J 9 bases, leaving 7 bases between the germline ends. Germline V lookup: CDR1 SQVTM, CDR2 ANQGSEA. The CDR3 runs 9 residues. For the CDR3, the DNA is TGCAGCGGGAACGCGCCCCAGCATTTT. This encodes CSGNAPQHF.

As for this clonotype: A read error is possible here, since a much larger clone lies one base away. The genes are TRBV20-1 and TRBJ2-1; D is ambiguous. The CDR3 length is 13 residues. V lost 3 bases and J 3 bases, leaving 9 bases between the germline ends. CDR1 DFQATT and CDR2 SNEGSKA come from the germline V gene (reference sequence). The CDR3 loop reads CSASSQNYNEQFF. The CDR3 DNA reads as TGCAGTGCTAGTTCTCAGAACTACAATGAGCAGTTCTTC.

This clonotype was picked up a small number of times. The chain is built from TRBV11-1 and TRBJ1-2, with D maybe TRBD1 (6 bases). The germline V and J ends were trimmed by 3 bases and 8 bases, with 10 bases remaining between them. The CDR3 has 12 residues. Germline V lookup: CDR1 SGHAT, CDR2 FQDESV (reference sequence). Here the CDR3 DNA reads TGTGCCAGCAGCTTTCAGGGGCGCGGCTACACCTTC. This codes for CASSFQGRGYTF.

Concerning this clonotype: Relative to the germline gene, one junction end is altered; a read error may explain this. V and J are TRBV5-1 and TRBJ2-2; 8 nucleotides line up with TRBD1. The CDR3 spans 15 residues. Germline CDR1 is SGHRS and CDR2 is YFSETQ. CDR3 sequence (DNA): TGCGCCAGTAAGGACAGGGACGCGAACACCTGGGAGCTGTTTTTT. Its translation: CASKDRDANTWELFF.

The table lists this clonotype with many counts. CDR3 in amino acids: CASSSGGGATDTQYF. For the CDR3, the DNA is TGTGCCAGCAGTTCAGGCGGGGGGGCCACAGATACGCAGTATTTT. V usage is TRBV6-5 and J usage is TRBJ2-3; 9 positions match TRBD2. This CDR3 is built from 15 residues. Germline V CDR1 and CDR2: MNHEY, SVGAGI. V was pared by 4 bases and J by 2 bases, with 4 bases of the junction left unmatched.

CDR3 in DNA: TGTGCCAGCAGCTTAGCTCCCGGACAGCTCGGGGAAGAGACCCAGTACTTC. It translates to CASSLAPGQLGEETQYF. The J gene is TRBJ2-5, the V gene TRBV7-9; D possibly corresponds to TRBD1 (6 bases). This CDR3 region has 17 residues. Trimming shortened V by 0 bases and J by 3 bases, and 17 bases separated the two germline ends. The germline V gene encodes CDR1 SEHNR and CDR2 FQNEAQ (reference sequence).

This sequence joins TRBV7-6 and TRBJ2-5; perhaps TRBD2 as D (5 bases). CDR3 length: 14 amino acids. V gave up 0 bases and J gave up 9 bases, with 14 bases separating them. Germline CDR1 is SGHVS and CDR2 is FNYEAQ. The CDR3 DNA reads as TGTGCCAGCAGCTTAGCGGACGGTCCCGGGGCCCAGTACTTC. Protein product: CASSLADGPGAQYF.

V gene TRBV10-3 combines with J gene TRBJ2-3; TRBD1 is a possible D gene (5 bases). The CDR3 totals 17 residues. Germline V gene lookup returns CDR1 ENHRY and CDR2 SYGVKD. Trimming cost V 0 bases and J 0 bases, with 13 bases left between them. In DNA, the CDR3 is TGTGCCATCAGTGAGTCTGGGGCCGAACCTAGCACAGATACGCAGTATTTT. It is translated as CAISESGAEPSTDTQYF.

The chain carries TRBV20-1 and TRBJ2-3; 12 bases map to TRBD2. This CDR3 contains 14 residues. With 1 base clipped from V and 6 bases from J, the junction kept 2 bases outside the gene matches. Germline CDR1 reads DFQATT; CDR2 reads SNEGSKA (reference sequence). The DNA of the CDR3 is TGCAGTGCTAGAGCTAGCGGGGGGGCGGATACGCAGTATTTT. It specifies CSARASGGADTQYF.

V usage is TRBV27 and J usage is TRBJ1-1; D remains ambiguous. CDR3 length: 15 amino acids. Per the germline V gene, CDR1 is MNHEY and CDR2 is SMNVEV (reference sequence). The germline V and J ends were trimmed by 5 bases and 1 base, with 14 bases remaining between them. CDR3 in DNA: TGTGCCAGCAGTGAGAGTGTCAGCCCGAACACTGAAGCTTTCTTT. Encoded protein: CASSESVSPNTEAFF.

The V and J genes are TRBV29-1 and TRBJ1-2; 9 bases fit TRBD1. V shed 4 bases and J 8 bases; nucleotides not matched to a gene: 11. Germline V gene sequence: CDR1 SQVTM, CDR2 ANQGSEA. The CDR3 loop spans 14 amino acids. DNA for the CDR3: TGCAGCGTTGCCAGGGGACAGGGTGGAGGCGGCTACACCTTC. It codes for CSVARGQGGGGYTF.

The chain carries TRBV6-2 or TRBV6-3 and TRBJ1-1; D gene uncertain. V shed 2 bases and J shed 7 bases, with 14 bases lying between them. The CDR3 consists of 14 residues. The germline V gene encodes CDR1 MNHEY and CDR2 SVGEGT. The CDR3 loop reads CASSYNTVDGEAFF. For the CDR3, the DNA is TGTGCCAGCAGTTACAATACAGTTGATGGTGAAGCTTTCTTT.

Only a few counts were recorded for this clonotype. V usage is TRBV19 and J usage is TRBJ1-1; D unresolved. This CDR3 is built from 14 residues. The germline CDR1 and CDR2 sequences are LNHDA and SQIVND (reference sequence). Trimming pared 6 bases from V and 5 bases from J, leaving 16 bases between. CDR3 DNA sequence: TGTGCCAGTAGCGCCCACATGCCGAGGACTGAAGCTTTCTTT. It encodes CASSAHMPRTEAFF.

This chain joins TRBV5-6 and TRBJ2-1; D uncertain. CDR3 length equals 14 residues. In germline, CDR1 is SGHDT, CDR2 YYEEEE. Trimming shortened V by 2 bases and J by 5 bases, and 11 bases separated the two germline ends. This CDR3 is CASSLVTTDNEQFF. As DNA, the CDR3 is TGTGCCAGCAGCTTAGTGACAACTGACAATGAGCAGTTCTTC.

This chain joins TRBV20-1 and TRBJ2-5, with 8 bases lining up with TRBD2. The CDR3 spans 13 residues. Germline-derived CDR1 and CDR2 are DFQATT and SNEGSKA (reference sequence). CDR3: CSGSGGAGETQYF. CDR3 DNA sequence: TGCAGCGGATCCGGGGGGGCCGGGGAGACCCAGTACTTC.

The chain links TRBV7-9 to TRBJ2-4; 8 nucleotides match TRBD2. J lost 8 bases, V lost 3 bases, and 9 bases had no gene match. CDR3 length: 15 amino acids. Looked up from germline, CDR1 is SEHNR and CDR2 is FQNEAQ (reference sequence). CDR3 in DNA: TGTGCCAGCAGCTTTAGCGGGGTTAGCCAGGACATTCAGTACTTC. It is translated as CASSFSGVSQDIQYF. Variable domain in full (rest from reference TRBV7-9 and TRBJ2-4): DTGVSQNPRHKITKRGQNVTFRCDPISEHNRLYWYRQTLGQGPEFLTYFQNEAQLEKSRLLSDRFSAERPKGSFSTLEIQRTEQGDSAMYLCASSFSGVSQDIQYFGAGTRLSVL.

As for this clonotype: The junction departs from germline at one end; a sequencing error may be responsible. This CDR3 is CSAVTVVGTKGIF. The DNA of the CDR3 is TGCAGTGCTGTCACTGTCGTTGGGACAAAGGGCATCTTC. The genes are TRBV20-1 and TRBJ2-1; D is perhaps TRBD1 (6 bases). Germline values: CDR1 DFQATT, CDR2 SNEGSKA (reference sequence). This CDR3 is built from 13 residues.

In DNA, the CDR3 is TGCGCCAGCAGCGGCGCCGGGACAGGGTTCAGCTATGGCTACACCTTC. Translating gives CASSGAGTGFSYGYTF. This chain connects TRBV5-1 to TRBJ1-2, with 9 nucleotides matching TRBD1. The length of the CDR3 is 16 residues. V lost 4 bases to trimming and J lost 4 bases; unmatched junction nucleotides: 11. The germline CDR1 and CDR2 sequences are SGHRS and YFSETQ.

This clonotype came up a few times. The chain employs TRBV7-6 and TRBJ1-1; the D gene is possibly TRBD1 (6 bases). This CDR3 has 15 amino acids. From germline, CDR1 is SGHVS and CDR2 FNYEAQ. The V and J ends lost 1 base and 4 bases respectively, with 13 bases between them. CDR3 sequence reads: CASSLGPTGPTEAFF. CDR3 sequence (DNA): TGTGCCAGCAGCTTAGGACCTACAGGGCCCACTGAAGCTTTCTTT.

This rearrangement joins TRBV5-1 to TRBJ1-4; no clear D gene. Trimming shortened V by 0 bases and J by 8 bases, and 8 bases separated the two germline ends. Germline lookup yields CDR1 SGHRS and CDR2 YFSETQ. CDR3 length equals 13 residues. The CDR3 nucleotides read TGCGCCAGCAGCTTGGGGGTAGACGAAAAACTGTTTTTT. It specifies CASSLGVDEKLFF.

This clonotype was seen a handful of times. The gene calls are TRBV7-9 and TRBJ2-3, with D tentatively TRBD2 (7 bases). The germline V gene encodes CDR1 SEHNR and CDR2 FQNEAQ (reference sequence). Trimming removed 5 bases at V and 5 bases at J, with 29 bases between. The CDR3 loop spans 19 amino acids. The DNA for the CDR3 is TGTGCCAGCAGCGCCCGGGGGGCCCCAACGTCAGCCAGGCAAGATACGCAGTATTTT. It translates to CASSARGAPTSARQDTQYF.

The chain employs TRBV15 and TRBJ2-7; D is perhaps TRBD1 or TRBD2 (5 bases each). The V and J ends lost 1 base and 4 bases respectively, with 14 bases between them. This CDR3 is built from 15 residues. Germline V gene sequence: CDR1 LNHNV, CDR2 YYDKDF (reference sequence). The CDR3 DNA is TGTGCCACCAGCAGAGGACTGTACGGGGCTTACGAGCAGTACTTC. This translates into CATSRGLYGAYEQYF.